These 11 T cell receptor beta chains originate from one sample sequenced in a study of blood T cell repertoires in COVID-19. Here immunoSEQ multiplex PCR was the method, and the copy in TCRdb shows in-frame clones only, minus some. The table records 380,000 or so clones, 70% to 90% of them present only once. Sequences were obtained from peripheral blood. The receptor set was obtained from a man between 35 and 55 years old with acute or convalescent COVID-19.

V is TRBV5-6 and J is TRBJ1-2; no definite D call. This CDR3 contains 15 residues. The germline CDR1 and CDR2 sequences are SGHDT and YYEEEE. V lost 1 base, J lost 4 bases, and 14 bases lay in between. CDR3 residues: CASSLFREWPYGYTF. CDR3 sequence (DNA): TGTGCCAGCAGCTTGTTCCGGGAGTGGCCCTATGGCTACACCTTC. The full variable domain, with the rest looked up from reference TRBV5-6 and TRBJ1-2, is DAGVTQSPTHLIKTRGQQVTLRCSPKSGHDTVSWYQQALGQGPQFIFQYYEEEERQRGNFPDRFSGHQFPNYSSELNVNALLLGDSALYLCASSLFREWPYGYTFGSGTRLTVV.

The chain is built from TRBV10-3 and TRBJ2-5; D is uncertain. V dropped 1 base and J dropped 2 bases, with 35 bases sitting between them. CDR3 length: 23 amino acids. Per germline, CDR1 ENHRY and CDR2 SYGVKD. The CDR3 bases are TGTGCCATCAGTGAGTGCTGGTTGCGTCTTGAGGTCAGACCACGGCTGCAACAAGAGACCCAGTACTTC. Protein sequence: CAISECWLRLEVRPRLQQETQYF.

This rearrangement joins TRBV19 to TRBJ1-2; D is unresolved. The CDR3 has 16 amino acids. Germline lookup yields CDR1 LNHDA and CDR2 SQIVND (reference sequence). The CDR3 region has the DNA TGTGTCACGTATGGAAGCGTCAAGAAGAGACTATATGGCTACACCTTC. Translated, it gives CVTYGSVKKRLYGYTF. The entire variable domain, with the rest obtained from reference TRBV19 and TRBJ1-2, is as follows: DGGITQSPKYLFRKEGQNVTLSCEQNLNHDAMYWYRQDPGQGLRLIYYSQIVNDFQKGDIAEGYSVSREKKESFPLTVTSAQKNPTAFYLCVTYGSVKKRLYGYTFGSGTRLTVV.

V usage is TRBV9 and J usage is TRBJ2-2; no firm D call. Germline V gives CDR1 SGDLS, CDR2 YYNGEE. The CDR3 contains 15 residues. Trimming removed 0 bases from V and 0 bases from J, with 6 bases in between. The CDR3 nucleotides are TGTGCCAGCAGCGTAGTGGCGGCGAACACCGGGGAGCTGTTTTTT. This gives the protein CASSVVAANTGELFF.

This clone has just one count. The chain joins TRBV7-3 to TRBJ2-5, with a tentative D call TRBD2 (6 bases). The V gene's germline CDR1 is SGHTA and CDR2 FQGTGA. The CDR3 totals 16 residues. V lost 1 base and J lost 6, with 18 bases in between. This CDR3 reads CASSLSPFGGPQTQYF. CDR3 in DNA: TGTGCCAGCAGCTTAAGTCCGTTCGGGGGTCCGCAGACCCAGTACTTC.

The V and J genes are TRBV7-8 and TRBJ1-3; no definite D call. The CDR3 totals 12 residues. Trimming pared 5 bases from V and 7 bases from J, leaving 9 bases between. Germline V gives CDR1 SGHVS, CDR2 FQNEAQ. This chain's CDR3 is CASSSDLNTIYF. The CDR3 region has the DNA TGTGCCAGCAGCAGCGACCTGAACACCATATATTTT.

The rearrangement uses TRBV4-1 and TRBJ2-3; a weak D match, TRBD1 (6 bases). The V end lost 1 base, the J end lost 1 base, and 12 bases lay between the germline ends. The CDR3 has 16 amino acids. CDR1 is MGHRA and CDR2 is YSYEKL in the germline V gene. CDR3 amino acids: CASSQGLGAGTDTQYF. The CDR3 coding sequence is TGCGCCAGCAGCCAAGGACTGGGGGCCGGCACAGATACGCAGTATTTT.

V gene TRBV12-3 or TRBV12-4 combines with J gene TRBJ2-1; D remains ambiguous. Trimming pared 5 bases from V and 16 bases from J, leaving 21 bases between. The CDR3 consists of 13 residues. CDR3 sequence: CASSPGLGYEPFF. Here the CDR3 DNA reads TGTGCCAGCAGTCCCGGTTTGGGCTATGAGCCCTTCTTC.

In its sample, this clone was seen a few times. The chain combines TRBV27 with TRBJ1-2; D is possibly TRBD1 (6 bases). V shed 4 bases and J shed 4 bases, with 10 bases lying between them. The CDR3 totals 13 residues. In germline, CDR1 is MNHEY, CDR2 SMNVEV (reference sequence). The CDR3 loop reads CASSSPQGYGYTF. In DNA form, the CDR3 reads TGTGCCAGCAGTTCACCACAGGGCTATGGCTACACCTTC.

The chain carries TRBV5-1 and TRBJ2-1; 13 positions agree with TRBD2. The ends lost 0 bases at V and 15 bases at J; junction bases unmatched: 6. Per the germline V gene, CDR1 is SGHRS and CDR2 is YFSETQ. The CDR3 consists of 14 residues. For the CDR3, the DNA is TGCGCCAGCAGCTTGGTACTAGCGGGAGGGGCTCCGTTCTTC. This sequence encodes CASSLVLAGGAPFF.

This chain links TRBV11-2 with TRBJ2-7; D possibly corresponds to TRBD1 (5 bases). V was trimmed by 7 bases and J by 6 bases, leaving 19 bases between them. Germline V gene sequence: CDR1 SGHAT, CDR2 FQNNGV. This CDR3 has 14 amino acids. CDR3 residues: CASNNGHRAIEQYF. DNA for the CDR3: TGTGCCAGCAATAACGGACACCGGGCCATCGAGCAGTACTTC.